The T cell receptor (beta chain) described here comes from a study of cytomegalovirus exposure and HLA in healthy donors. Study-level results: CMV serostatus stood as the only immune exposure information on hand. Reports indicate that TCR beta sequences accurately predicted the HLA-A and HLA-B alleles of most subjects.

This clone was seen a few times. The antigen remains unidentified. Researchers ran the PCR with 60 Vbeta and 13 Jbeta primers. The method was immunoSEQ multiplex PCR; TCRdb's version includes in-frame clones alone and lacks a portion of them. The sample holds around 130,000 clones, around 8.5% seen once. The donors (healthy individuals) were bone marrow donors. CDR1 and CDR2 from the germline V gene are MNHNS and SASEGT. The CDR3 consists of 15 residues. V lost 1 base, J lost 7 bases, and 11 bases lay in between. The source material was PBMCs. This sequence originates from a man in his forties or fifties in good health and CMV-seronegative. The V and J genes are TRBV6-1 and TRBJ1-6; a possible D gene is TRBD1 (6 bases). CDR3 residues: CASSEGTGMNSPLHF. DNA of the CDR3: TGTGCCAGCAGTGAAGGAACAGGGATGAATTCACCCCTCCACTTT.